This passage covers 14 T cell receptor beta chains from one sample sequenced in a study of cytomegalovirus exposure and HLA in healthy donors. Both 60 Vbeta primers and 13 Jbeta primers went into the PCR. TCRdb's copy holds only in-frame clones and misses some; the assay was immunoSEQ multiplex PCR. Among around 200,000 clones listed, less than 85% were seen once. Sequenced material: PBMCs. The origin of the receptors is a boy aged 10-17 years in good health and CMV-seronegative.

This clone was counted a single time. The rearrangement links TRBV10-2 to TRBJ2-7; TRBD2 aligns across 8 bases. V was clipped by 5 bases and J by 2 bases; unmatched bases: 14. The V gene's germline CDR1 is WSHSY and CDR2 SAAADI. There are 17 residues in the CDR3. CDR3 sequence: CASSPPPGGTPPYEQYF. The CDR3, as DNA: TGCGCCAGCAGTCCTCCCCCGGGGGGGACCCCCCCCTACGAGCAGTACTTC.

In its sample, this clone was seen a few times. The chain is built from TRBV11-2 and TRBJ2-7; TRBD2 matches at 9 bases. Losses at the gene ends were 0 bases for V and 6 bases for J; bases not matched to a gene: 9. This CDR3 is built from 16 residues. Germline CDR1 SGHAT, CDR2 FQNNGV. CDR3 residues: CASSLDGGGGRGEQYF. The CDR3, as DNA: TGTGCCAGCAGCTTAGATGGCGGGGGGGGTAGGGGCGAGCAGTACTTC.

The CDR3 coding sequence is TGTGCCAGCATCCTTATGACCGGGGCGGGGACAGGGGAAAACTATGGCTACACCTTC. This encodes CASILMTGAGTGENYGYTF. This sequence joins TRBV7-9 and TRBJ1-2; 10 bases map to TRBD1. CDR3 length equals 19 residues. From germline, CDR1 is SEHNR and CDR2 FQNEAQ (reference sequence). V lost 7 bases and J lost 2; bases outside the gene matches: 19.

This clone was seen a few times. Other DNA sequences in the same sample also yield this CDR3. V and J are TRBV4-1 and TRBJ2-7; TRBD1 matches at 7 bases. The CDR3 covers 14 residues. The V gene's germline CDR1 is MGHRA and CDR2 YSYEKL. V lost 1 base to trimming and J lost 2 bases; unmatched junction nucleotides: 2. The chain's CDR3 is CASSQGQGAYEQYF. In nucleotides, the CDR3 is TGCGCCAGCAGCCAAGGGCAGGGGGCCTACGAGCAGTACTTC.

The J gene is TRBJ1-2, the V gene TRBV21-1; the listed D gene, TRBD1, was not tested against the DNA. TRBV21-1 is a pseudogene. CDR3 length: 18 amino acids. CDR3 in amino acids: CASSKEKAGGGFDYGYTF. The CDR3 DNA reads as TGTGCCAGCAGCAAAGAGAAAGCAGGGGGCGGTTTCGACTATGGCTACACCTTC.

The gene calls are TRBV5-4 and TRBJ1-1; perhaps TRBD1 as D (5 bases). V was cut by 2 bases and J by 6 bases, with 14 bases left in between. The CDR3 extends over 14 amino acids. CDR1 and CDR2 from the germline V gene are SGHNT and YYREEE (reference sequence). DNA of the CDR3: TGTGCCAGCAGCTTACCCCTGCGGGGCGCTGAAGCTTTCTTT. Its protein product is CASSLPLRGAEAFF.

V gene TRBV21-1 combines with J gene TRBJ1-2; TRBD1 reflects the table's D call only, with no check against the DNA. TRBV21-1 is labeled a pseudogene. This CDR3 comprises 18 residues. In nucleotides, the CDR3 is TGTGCCAGCAGCAAAGCGCTTCGAGGGGGCCTCTTTCACTATGGCTACACCTTC. Protein product: CASSKALRGGLFHYGYTF.

Of note for this clone: The junction shows a germline mismatch at one end, possibly a read error. The V call is TRBV10-3, the J call TRBJ2-5, with D uncertain. CDR3 size: 11 residues. Per germline, CDR1 ENHRY and CDR2 SYGVKD. DNA of the CDR3: TGTGCCATCAGTGATGAAGAGGCCCAGTACTTC. This codes for CAISDEEAQYF.

V gene TRBV7-2 combines with J gene TRBJ1-1; 9 bases are shared with TRBD1. CDR1 is SGHTA, CDR2 FQGNSA, per germline. J was trimmed by 5 bases and V by 6 bases; bases with no gene match: 19. The CDR3 length is 18 residues. CDR3 in DNA: TGTGCCAGCAGTGTCCCCACAGGGGGCCTACACGCGACGACTGAAGCTTTCTTT. It specifies CASSVPTGGLHATTEAFF.

This sequence joins TRBV11-2 and TRBJ1-2; a possible D gene is TRBD1 (6 bases). This CDR3 has 16 amino acids. CDR1 is SGHAT and CDR2 is FQNNGV in the germline V gene. Trimming cost V 4 bases and J 4 bases, with 19 bases left between them. The CDR3 loop is CASSSRGGVKVYGYTF. CDR3 sequence (DNA): TGTGCCAGCAGCTCGAGAGGGGGGGTTAAAGTCTATGGCTACACCTTC.

The rearrangement links TRBV5-6 to TRBJ2-3, with 12 bases fitting TRBD2. This CDR3 comprises 17 residues. V was clipped by 0 bases and J by 4 bases; unmatched bases: 6. Germline V gives CDR1 SGHDT, CDR2 YYEEEE. The CDR3 DNA is TGTGCCAGCAGCTTGGCCCAAAGACTAGCGGGAGCAGATACGCAGTATTTT. It is translated as CASSLAQRLAGADTQYF.

The genes are TRBV18 and TRBJ1-5; weak D call: TRBD1 (5 bases). V gave up 4 bases and J gave up 3 bases, with 13 bases separating them. The CDR3 has 15 amino acids. From germline, CDR1 is KGHSH and CDR2 LQKENI. CDR3 sequence: CASSHDSASNQPQHF. CDR3 bases: TGTGCCAGCTCACATGACAGCGCCTCCAATCAGCCCCAGCATTTT.

V gene TRBV4-2 combines with J gene TRBJ1-1; 7 bases align to TRBD1. Germline-derived CDR1 and CDR2 are LGHNA and YNFKEQ. The V segment lost 4 bases and the J segment 5 bases; nucleotides outside the gene matches: 10. The CDR3 is made up of 15 amino acids. In nucleotides, the CDR3 is TGTGCCAGCAGCCGAAGGGGGCAGGGAGATACTGAAGCTTTCTTT. It yields the protein CASSRRGQGDTEAFF.

V usage is TRBV9 and J usage is TRBJ2-5; 8 nucleotides line up with TRBD2. This CDR3 contains 18 residues. Germline loops: CDR1 SGDLS, CDR2 YYNGEE. V shed 0 bases, J shed 2 bases, and the junction held 12 bases outside the gene matches. The CDR3 is CASSVEAAAGGTQETQYF. The CDR3 DNA reads as TGTGCCAGCAGCGTAGAGGCAGCGGCGGGAGGAACGCAAGAGACCCAGTACTTC.